The 10 T cell receptor beta chains below were found in one sample sequenced in a study of cytomegalovirus exposure and HLA in healthy donors. PCR primers comprised 60 Vbeta and 13 Jbeta primers. Method: immunoSEQ multiplex PCR; TCRdb's copy keeps in-frame clones and lacks some. The sample lists approximately 140,000 clones; about four fifths were seen once. Specimen: PBMCs. The receptors originated from a male donor in good health and CMV-seropositive.

The chain has TRBV6-5 and TRBJ2-7, with D perhaps TRBD2 (5 bases). Germline values: CDR1 MNHEY, CDR2 SVGAGI. This CDR3 is 15 amino acids long. V lost 5 bases, J lost 4 bases, and 18 bases lay in between. The CDR3 loop is CASSPSQSGFYEQYF. Here the CDR3 DNA reads TGTGCCAGCAGTCCCTCCCAGAGCGGTTTTTACGAGCAGTACTTC.

The chain combines TRBV7-2 with TRBJ2-2; D remains ambiguous. The CDR3 is made up of 17 amino acids. V lost 4 bases and J lost 0, with 15 bases in between. CDR1 is SGHTA, CDR2 FQGNSA, per germline. The DNA of the CDR3 is TGTGCCAGCAGCTCCTACCCATCACGATCGAACACCGGGGAGCTGTTTTTT. Its translation: CASSSYPSRSNTGELFF.

The J gene is TRBJ1-6, the V gene TRBV7-9, with D possibly matching TRBD1 (6 bases). The CDR3 runs to 17 residues. Germline V gene lookup returns CDR1 SEHNR and CDR2 FQNEAQ (reference sequence). V was shortened by 5 bases and J by 0 bases, with 14 bases between the two germline ends. This chain's CDR3 is CASSVHRESSYNSPLHF. As DNA, the CDR3 is TGTGCCAGCAGCGTTCACAGGGAGAGCTCCTATAATTCACCCCTCCACTTT.

V gene TRBV28 combines with J gene TRBJ2-1; 11 bases match TRBD2. The CDR3 sequence is 14 residues long. Losses at the gene ends were 6 bases for V and 10 bases for J; bases not matched to a gene: 8. Per the germline V gene, CDR1 is MDHEN and CDR2 is SYDVKM. DNA of the CDR3: TGTGCCAGCAGAACTAGCGGGAGTACATTCGAGCAGTTCTTC. This codes for CASRTSGSTFEQFF.

The chain joins TRBV6-1 to TRBJ1-4; 9 bases are a match to TRBD1. Losses at the gene ends were 1 base for V and 5 bases for J; bases not matched to a gene: 11. Germline V gives CDR1 MNHNS, CDR2 SASEGT. The CDR3 is made up of 18 amino acids. CDR3 sequence reads: CASSEVPGGGTGNEKLFF. CDR3 coding DNA: TGTGCCAGCAGTGAAGTACCTGGTGGTGGGACAGGGAATGAAAAACTGTTTTTT.

The rearrangement links TRBV9 to TRBJ2-3; 10 bases fit TRBD2. CDR1 and CDR2 from the germline V gene are SGDLS and YYNGEE. V lost 2 bases, J lost 0 bases, and 12 bases stayed unmatched. This CDR3 is 19 amino acids long. CDR3 bases: TGTGCCAGCAGCGTGCTAGCGGGGGCCCCGAAGCGTAGCACAGATACGCAGTATTTT. Its protein product is CASSVLAGAPKRSTDTQYF.

The chain has TRBV7-3 and TRBJ2-3; 8 bases align to TRBD2. CDR3 length: 15 residues. V lost 5 bases, J lost 3 bases, and 7 bases stayed unmatched. Germline V gives CDR1 SGHTA, CDR2 FQGTGA. Written as DNA, the CDR3 is TGTGCCAGCAGCCCTGGGACTAGTAGGACAGATACGCAGTATTTT. Translated, it gives CASSPGTSRTDTQYF.

This chain links TRBV29-1 with TRBJ1-5, with D tentatively TRBD1 (5 bases). V was cut by 7 bases and J by 6 bases, with 19 bases left in between. This CDR3 spans 14 amino acids. The germline gives CDR1 SQVTM, CDR2 ANQGSEA. Written as DNA, the CDR3 is TGCAGCGCCTGGGGGAGGGGCTCCTGTCAGCCCCAGCATTTT. Translation: CSAWGRGSCQPQHF.

In regard to this clone: The identical CDR3 is also encoded by other nucleotide sequences in the sample. The rearrangement joins TRBV18 to TRBJ1-4; a weak D match, TRBD1 (6 bases). The CDR3 loop spans 15 amino acids. V lost 3 bases and J 7 bases, leaving 15 bases between the germline ends. Germline V CDR1 and CDR2: KGHSH, LQKENI. The CDR3 spells CASSPLLQGGEKLFF. DNA of the CDR3: TGTGCCAGCTCACCGCTCTTGCAAGGGGGTGAAAAACTGTTTTTT. Using reference TRBV18 and TRBJ1-4 for the parts outside the CDR3, the full variable domain is NAGVMQNPRHLVRRRGQEARLRCSPMKGHSHVYWYRQLPEEGLKFMVYLQKENIIDESGMPKERFSAEFPKEGPSILRIQQVVRGDSAAYFCASSPLLQGGEKLFFGSGTQLSVL.

The chain couples TRBV11-3 to TRBJ2-3, with a tentative D call TRBD2 (5 bases). The V gene's germline CDR1 is SGHNT and CDR2 YENEEA. With 5 bases removed from V and 3 bases from J, the gap between germline ends came to 15 bases. The CDR3 spans 15 residues. The CDR3 DNA sequence: TGTGCCAGCAGCATCCAGCCCGGGGAAACAGATACGCAGTATTTT. Translation: CASSIQPGETDTQYF.